The clone carrying this T cell receptor (beta chain) was recorded many times. TCR beta libraries were built with iRepertoire HTBI primers and Arm-PCR of CDR3 regions. TCRdb re-called the multiplex PCR reads with MiXCR, one entry per CDR3 protein. The data contain some 600,000 distinct CDR3 sequences, roughly 16% of them singletons. The data originate from a study of regulatory T cells in long-lasting Graves disease. The CDR3 sequence is 14 residues long. Germline V gene lookup returns CDR1 SNHLY and CDR2 FYNNEI. V lost 6 bases and J 4 bases, leaving 13 bases between the germline ends. Time point in this sample: newly diagnosed GD, antithyroid drugs for less than 3 months. With RNA extracted from PBMCs as input, the TCR library was made. Peripheral blood, at roughly 10 milliliters, went into EDTA tubes. The same sample was also used in a study of T cells in Graves' hyperthyroidism and ophthalmopathy.

Here the sequenced sample was peripheral blood mononuclear cells (PBMCs), taken at new diagnosis, from a patient treated with antithyroid drugs. The chain uses TRBV2 and TRBJ1-5; D remains unclear. The sequence was obtained from a man in his late teens or twenties with Graves disease. The CDR3 DNA sequence: TGTGCCAGCAGCGGCGCAATAGTAAATCAGCCCCAGCATTTT. Its protein is CASSGAIVNQPQHF.